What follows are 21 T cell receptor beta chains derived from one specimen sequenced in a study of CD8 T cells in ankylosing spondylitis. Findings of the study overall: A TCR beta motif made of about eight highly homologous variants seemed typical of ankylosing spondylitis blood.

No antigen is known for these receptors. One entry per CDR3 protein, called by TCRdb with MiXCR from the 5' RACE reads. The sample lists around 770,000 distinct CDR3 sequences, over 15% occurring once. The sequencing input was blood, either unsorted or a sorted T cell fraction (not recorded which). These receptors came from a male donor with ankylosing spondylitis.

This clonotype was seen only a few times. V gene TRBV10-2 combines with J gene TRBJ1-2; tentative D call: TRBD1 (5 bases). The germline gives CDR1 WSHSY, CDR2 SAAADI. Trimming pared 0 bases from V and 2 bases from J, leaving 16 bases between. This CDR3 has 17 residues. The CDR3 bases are TGCGCCAGCAGTGAGTCGACCATATGGGGGGAGAACTATGGCTACACCTTC. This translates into CASSESTIWGENYGYTF.

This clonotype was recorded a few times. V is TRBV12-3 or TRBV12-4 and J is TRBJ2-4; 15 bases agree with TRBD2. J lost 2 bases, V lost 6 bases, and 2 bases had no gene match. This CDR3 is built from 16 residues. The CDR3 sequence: CASRGTSGGPKNIQYF. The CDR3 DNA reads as TGTGCCAGCAGGGGGACTAGCGGGGGGCCCAAAAACATTCAGTACTTC.

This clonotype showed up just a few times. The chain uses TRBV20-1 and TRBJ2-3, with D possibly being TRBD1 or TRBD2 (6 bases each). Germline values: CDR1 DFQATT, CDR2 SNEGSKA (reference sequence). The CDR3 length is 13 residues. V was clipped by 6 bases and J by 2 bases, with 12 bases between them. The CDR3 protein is CSARGLTTDTQYF. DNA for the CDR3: TGCAGTGCCAGGGGACTGACCACAGATACGCAGTATTTT.

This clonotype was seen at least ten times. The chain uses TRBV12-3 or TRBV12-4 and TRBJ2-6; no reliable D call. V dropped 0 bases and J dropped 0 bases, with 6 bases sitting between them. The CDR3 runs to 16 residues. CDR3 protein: CASSLAFGSGANVLTF. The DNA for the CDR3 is TGTGCCAGCAGTTTAGCCTTCGGCTCTGGGGCCAACGTCCTGACTTTC.

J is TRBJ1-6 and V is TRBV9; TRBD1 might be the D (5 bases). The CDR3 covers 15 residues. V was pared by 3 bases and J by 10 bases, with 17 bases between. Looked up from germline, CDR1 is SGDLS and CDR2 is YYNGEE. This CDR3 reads CASSGLDNRGSPLHF. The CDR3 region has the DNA TGTGCCAGCAGCGGGCTGGACAATCGAGGATCACCCCTCCACTTT. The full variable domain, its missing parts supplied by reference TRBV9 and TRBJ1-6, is DSGVTQTPKHLITATGQRVTLRCSPRSGDLSVYWYQQSLDQGLQFLIQYYNGEERAKGNILERFSAQQFPDLHSELNLSSLELGDSALYFCASSGLDNRGSPLHFGNGTRLTVT.

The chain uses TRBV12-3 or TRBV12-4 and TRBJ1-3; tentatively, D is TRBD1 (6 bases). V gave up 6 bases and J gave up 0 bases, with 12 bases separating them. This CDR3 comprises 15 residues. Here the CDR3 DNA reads TGTGCCAGCAGCCTGGGACAAGACTCTGGAAACACCATATATTTT. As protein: CASSLGQDSGNTIYF.

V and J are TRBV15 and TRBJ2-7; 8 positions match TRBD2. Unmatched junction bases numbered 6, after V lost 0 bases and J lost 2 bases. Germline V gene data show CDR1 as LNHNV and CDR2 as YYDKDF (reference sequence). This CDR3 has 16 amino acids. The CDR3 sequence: CATSRDTVSGTYEQYF. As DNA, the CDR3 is TGTGCCACCAGCAGAGATACGGTTAGCGGGACCTACGAGCAGTACTTC.

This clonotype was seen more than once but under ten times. CDR3 residues: CASSQEIEQGEQYF. The CDR3 DNA follows: TGCGCCAGCAGCCAAGAGATTGAACAGGGTGAACAGTACTTC. The chain links TRBV4-3 to TRBJ2-7, with a possible D match to TRBD1 (6 bases). V was cut by 0 bases and J by 10 bases, with 16 bases left in between. Germline CDR1 is LGHNA and CDR2 is YSLEER. The CDR3 sequence is 14 residues long.

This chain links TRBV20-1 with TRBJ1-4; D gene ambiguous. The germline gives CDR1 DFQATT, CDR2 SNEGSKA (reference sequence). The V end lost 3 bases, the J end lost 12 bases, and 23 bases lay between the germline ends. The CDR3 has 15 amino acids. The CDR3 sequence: CSARGTIQMATELFF. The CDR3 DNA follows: TGCAGTGCTAGGGGCACGATTCAGATGGCGACGGAACTGTTTTTT.

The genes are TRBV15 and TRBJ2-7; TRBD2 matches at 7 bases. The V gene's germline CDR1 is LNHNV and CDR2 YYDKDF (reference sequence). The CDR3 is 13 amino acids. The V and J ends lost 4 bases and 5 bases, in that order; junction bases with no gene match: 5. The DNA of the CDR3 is TGTGCCACCAGCATTAGGGCGGGAGACGAGCAGTACTTC. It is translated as CATSIRAGDEQYF.

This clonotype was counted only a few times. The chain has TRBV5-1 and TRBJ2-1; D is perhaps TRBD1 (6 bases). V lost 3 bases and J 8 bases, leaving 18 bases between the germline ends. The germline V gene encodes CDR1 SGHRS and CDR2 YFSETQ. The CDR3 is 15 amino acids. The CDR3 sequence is CASSYTITGSYEQFF. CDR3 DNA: TGCGCCAGCAGCTACACCATAACAGGGAGCTATGAGCAGTTCTTC. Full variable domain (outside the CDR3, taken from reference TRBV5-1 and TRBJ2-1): KAGVTQTPRYLIKTRGQQVTLSCSPISGHRSVSWYQQTPGQGLQFLFEYFSETQRNKGNFPGRFSGRQFSNSRSEMNVSTLELGDSALYLCASSYTITGSYEQFFGPGTRLTVL.

The CDR3 region is CASSLWDDARETQYF. CDR3 nucleotides: TGTGCCAGCAGTTTGTGGGACGACGCACGGGAGACCCAGTACTTC. The rearrangement uses TRBV12-3 or TRBV12-4 and TRBJ2-5, with D tentatively TRBD1 or TRBD2 (5 bases each). The CDR3 loop spans 15 amino acids. With 3 bases removed from V and 5 bases from J, the gap between germline ends came to 16 bases.

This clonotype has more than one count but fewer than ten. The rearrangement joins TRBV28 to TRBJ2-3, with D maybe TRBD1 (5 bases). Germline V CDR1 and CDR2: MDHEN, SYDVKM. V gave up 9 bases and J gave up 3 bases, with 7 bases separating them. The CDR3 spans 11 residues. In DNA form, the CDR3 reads TGTGCCAGTGCAGGGACAGATACGCAGTATTTT. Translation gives CASAGTDTQYF.

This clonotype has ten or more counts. Here the CDR3 reads CASSLRPSGSTDTQYF. CDR3 DNA: TGCGCCAGCAGCTTGCGTCCTAGCGGGAGCACAGATACGCAGTATTTT. The chain employs TRBV5-1 and TRBJ2-3; 8 bases are shared with TRBD2. CDR1 is SGHRS, CDR2 YFSETQ, per germline. This CDR3 is 16 amino acids long. Unmatched junction bases numbered 4, after V lost 1 base and J lost 0 bases.

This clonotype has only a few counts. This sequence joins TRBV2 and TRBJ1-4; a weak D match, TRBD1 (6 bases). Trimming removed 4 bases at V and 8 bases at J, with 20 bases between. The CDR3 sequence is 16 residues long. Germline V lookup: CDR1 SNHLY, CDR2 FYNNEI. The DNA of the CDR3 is TGTGCCAGCAGTGCTCCGGGGGCAGGGGCAGGCGAAAAACTGTTTTTT. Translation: CASSAPGAGAGEKLFF.

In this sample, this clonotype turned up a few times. For the CDR3, the DNA is TGTGCCAGCAGCCCACTAGCGGTGGGCACAGATACGCAGTATTTT. Protein: CASSPLAVGTDTQYF. V gene TRBV27 combines with J gene TRBJ2-3; 8 bases are a match to TRBD2. J was trimmed by 1 base and V by 6 bases; bases with no gene match: 6. Germline V gene lookup returns CDR1 MNHEY and CDR2 SMNVEV (reference sequence). The CDR3 totals 15 residues.

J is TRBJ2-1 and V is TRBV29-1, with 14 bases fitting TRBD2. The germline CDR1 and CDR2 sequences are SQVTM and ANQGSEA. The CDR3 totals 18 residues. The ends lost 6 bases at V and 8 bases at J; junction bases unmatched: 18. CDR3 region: CSVTPAGGLAGGLYEQFF. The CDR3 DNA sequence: TGCAGCGTCACACCGGCTGGTGGACTAGCGGGAGGTTTGTATGAGCAGTTCTTC.

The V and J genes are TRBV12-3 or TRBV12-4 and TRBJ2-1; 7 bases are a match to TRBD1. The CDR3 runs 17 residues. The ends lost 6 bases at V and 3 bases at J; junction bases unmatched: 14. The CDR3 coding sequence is TGTGCCAGCAGGTCCGAATACAGGGGTTCTATCTACAATGAGCAGTTCTTC. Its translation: CASRSEYRGSIYNEQFF.

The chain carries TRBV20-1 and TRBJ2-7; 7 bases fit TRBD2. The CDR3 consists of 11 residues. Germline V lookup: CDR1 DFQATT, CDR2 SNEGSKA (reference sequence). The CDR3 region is CRAGGGSEQYF. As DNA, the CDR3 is TGCAGGGCGGGCGGGGGTAGCGAGCAGTACTTC.

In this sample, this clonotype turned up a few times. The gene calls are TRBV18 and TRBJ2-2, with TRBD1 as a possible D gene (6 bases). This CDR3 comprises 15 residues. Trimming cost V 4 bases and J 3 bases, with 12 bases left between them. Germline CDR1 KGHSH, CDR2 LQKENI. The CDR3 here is CASSQWDKDTGELFF. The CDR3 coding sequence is TGTGCCAGCTCACAGTGGGACAAGGACACCGGGGAGCTGTTTTTT.

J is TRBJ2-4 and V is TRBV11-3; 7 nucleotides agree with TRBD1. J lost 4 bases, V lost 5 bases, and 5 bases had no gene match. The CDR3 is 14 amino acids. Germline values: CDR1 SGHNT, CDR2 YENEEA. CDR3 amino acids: CASSPGTVKNIQYF. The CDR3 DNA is TGTGCCAGCAGCCCCGGGACAGTTAAAAACATTCAGTACTTC. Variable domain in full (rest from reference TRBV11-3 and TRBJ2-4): EAGVVQSPRYKIIEKKQPVAFWCNPISGHNTLYWYLQNLGQGPELLIRYENEEAVDDSQLPKDRFSAERLKGVDSTLKIQPAELGDSAVYLCASSPGTVKNIQYFGAGTRLSVL.